This TCR beta chain was retrieved from a study of T cell repertoires in cytomegalovirus infection. Germline V CDR1 and CDR2: SGHRS, YFSETQ. The CDR3 totals 16 residues. Trimming removed 0 bases from V and 6 bases from J, with 16 bases in between. This clonotype was seen more than once but under ten times. TCRdb re-called the reads with MiXCR, one entry per CDR3 protein. The sample shows 400,000 or so distinct CDR3 sequences, 15% to 20% of them seen only once. The source of this sequence is a human donor in good health (CMV status not recorded). Some clones in this sample may be carry-over from other donors' samples. Sequences were obtained from PBMCs. This chain uses TRBV5-1 with TRBJ2-1, with D possibly matching TRBD1 (7 bases). CDR3 nucleotide sequence: TGCGCCAGCAGCTTGGGCGGAGGGGGCTACGTCAATGAGCAGTTCTTC. The encoded protein is CASSLGGGGYVNEQFF.